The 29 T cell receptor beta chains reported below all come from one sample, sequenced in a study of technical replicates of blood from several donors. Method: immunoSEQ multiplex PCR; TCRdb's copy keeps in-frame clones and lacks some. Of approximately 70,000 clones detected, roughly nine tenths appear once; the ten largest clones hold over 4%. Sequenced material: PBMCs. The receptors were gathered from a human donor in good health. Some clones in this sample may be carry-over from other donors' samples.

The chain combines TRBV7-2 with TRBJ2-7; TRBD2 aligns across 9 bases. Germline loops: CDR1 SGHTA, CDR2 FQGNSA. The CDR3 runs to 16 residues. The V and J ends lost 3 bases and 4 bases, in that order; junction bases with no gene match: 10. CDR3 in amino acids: CASSFRAGGPQYEQYF. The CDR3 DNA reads TGTGCCAGCAGCTTTCGCGCGGGGGGGCCACAATACGAGCAGTACTTC.

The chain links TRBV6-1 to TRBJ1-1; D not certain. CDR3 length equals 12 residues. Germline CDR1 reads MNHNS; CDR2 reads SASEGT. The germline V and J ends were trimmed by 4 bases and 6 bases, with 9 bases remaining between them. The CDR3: CASSGARPEAFF. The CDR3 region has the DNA TGTGCCAGCAGTGGGGCCCGGCCTGAAGCTTTCTTT.

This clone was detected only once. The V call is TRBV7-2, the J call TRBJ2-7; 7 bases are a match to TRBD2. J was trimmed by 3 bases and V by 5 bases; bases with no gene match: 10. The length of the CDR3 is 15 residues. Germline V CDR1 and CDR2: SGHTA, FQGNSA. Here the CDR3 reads CASSPTPGGNYEQYF. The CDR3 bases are TGTGCCAGCAGCCCGACCCCGGGGGGAAACTACGAGCAGTACTTC.

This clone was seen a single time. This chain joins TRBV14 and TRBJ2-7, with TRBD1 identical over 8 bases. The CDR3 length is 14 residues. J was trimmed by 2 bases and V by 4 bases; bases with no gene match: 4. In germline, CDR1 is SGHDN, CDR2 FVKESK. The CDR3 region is CASSRGQGPYEQYF. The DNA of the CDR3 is TGTGCCAGCAGCCGTGGACAGGGACCCTACGAGCAGTACTTC.

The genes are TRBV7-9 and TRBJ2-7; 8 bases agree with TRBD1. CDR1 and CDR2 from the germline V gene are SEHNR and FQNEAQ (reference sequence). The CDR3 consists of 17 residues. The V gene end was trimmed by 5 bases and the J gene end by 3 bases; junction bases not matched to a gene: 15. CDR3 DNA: TGTGCCAGCAGCACACCGCAGGGGGCTGAACTCCTCTACGAGCAGTACTTC. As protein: CASSTPQGAELLYEQYF.

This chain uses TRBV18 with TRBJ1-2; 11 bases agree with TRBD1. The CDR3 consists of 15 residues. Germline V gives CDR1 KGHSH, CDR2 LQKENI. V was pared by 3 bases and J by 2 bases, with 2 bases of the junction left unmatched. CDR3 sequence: CASSPGTGGNYGYTF. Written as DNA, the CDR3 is TGTGCCAGCTCACCCGGGACAGGGGGAAACTATGGCTACACCTTC.

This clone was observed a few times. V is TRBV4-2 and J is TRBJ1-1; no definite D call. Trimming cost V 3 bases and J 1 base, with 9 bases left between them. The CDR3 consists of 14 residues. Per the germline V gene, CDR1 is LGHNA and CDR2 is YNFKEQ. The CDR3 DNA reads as TGTGCCAGCAGCCACCCCGACAAGAACACTGAAGCTTTCTTT. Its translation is CASSHPDKNTEAFF.

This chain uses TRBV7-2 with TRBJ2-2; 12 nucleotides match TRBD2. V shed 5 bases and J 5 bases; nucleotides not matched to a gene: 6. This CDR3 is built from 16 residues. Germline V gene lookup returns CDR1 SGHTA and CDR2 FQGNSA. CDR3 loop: CASSRRLAGDTGELFF. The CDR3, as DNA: TGTGCCAGCAGCCGGAGACTAGCGGGAGATACCGGGGAGCTGTTTTTT. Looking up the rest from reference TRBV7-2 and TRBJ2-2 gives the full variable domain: GAGVSQSPSNKVTEKGKDVELRCDPISGHTALYWYRQSLGQGLEFLIYFQGNSAPDKSGLPSDRFSAERTGGSVSTLTIQRTQQEDSAVYLCASSRRLAGDTGELFFGEGSRLTVL.

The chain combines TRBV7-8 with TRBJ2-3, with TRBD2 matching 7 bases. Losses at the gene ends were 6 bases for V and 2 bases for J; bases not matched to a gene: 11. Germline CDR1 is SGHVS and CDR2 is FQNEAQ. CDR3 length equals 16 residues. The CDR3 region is CASRPSLATLTDTQYF. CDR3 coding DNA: TGTGCCAGCAGACCGTCACTAGCGACTCTCACAGATACGCAGTATTTT.

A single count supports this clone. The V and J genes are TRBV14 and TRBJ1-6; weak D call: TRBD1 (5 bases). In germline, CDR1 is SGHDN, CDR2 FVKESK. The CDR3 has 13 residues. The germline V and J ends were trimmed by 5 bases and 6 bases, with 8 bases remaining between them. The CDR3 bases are TGTGCCAGCAGCGCGGGGGGTAATTCACCCCTCCACTTT. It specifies CASSAGGNSPLHF.

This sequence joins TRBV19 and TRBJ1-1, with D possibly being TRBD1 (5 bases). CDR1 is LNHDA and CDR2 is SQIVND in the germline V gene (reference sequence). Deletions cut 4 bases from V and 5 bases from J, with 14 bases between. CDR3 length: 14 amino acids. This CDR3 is CASSTFGGRTEAFF. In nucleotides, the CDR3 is TGTGCCAGTAGTACATTCGGGGGGAGAACTGAAGCTTTCTTT.

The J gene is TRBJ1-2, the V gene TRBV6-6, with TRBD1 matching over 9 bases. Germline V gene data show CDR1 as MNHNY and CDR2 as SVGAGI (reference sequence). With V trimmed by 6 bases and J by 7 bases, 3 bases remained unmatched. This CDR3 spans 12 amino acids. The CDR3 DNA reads TGTGCCAGCAGAGGACAGGGGACTGGCTACACCTTC. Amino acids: CASRGQGTGYTF.

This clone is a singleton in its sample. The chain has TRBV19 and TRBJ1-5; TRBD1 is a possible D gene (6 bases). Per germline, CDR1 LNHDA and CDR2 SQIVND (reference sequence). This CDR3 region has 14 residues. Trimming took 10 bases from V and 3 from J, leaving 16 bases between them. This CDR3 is CATKDRAYNQPQHF. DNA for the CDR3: TGTGCCACCAAGGACAGAGCCTACAATCAGCCCCAGCATTTT.

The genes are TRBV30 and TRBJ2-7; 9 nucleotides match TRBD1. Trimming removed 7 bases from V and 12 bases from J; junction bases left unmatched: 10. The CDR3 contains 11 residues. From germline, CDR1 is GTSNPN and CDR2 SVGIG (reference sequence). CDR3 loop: CAYSGTGGTYF. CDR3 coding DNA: TGTGCCTACTCCGGAACAGGGGGCACGTACTTC.

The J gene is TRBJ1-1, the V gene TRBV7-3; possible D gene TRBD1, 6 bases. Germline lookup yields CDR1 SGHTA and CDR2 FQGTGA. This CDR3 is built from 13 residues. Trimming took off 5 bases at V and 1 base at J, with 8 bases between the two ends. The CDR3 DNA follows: TGTGCCAGCAGCCAGGACAGGAACACTGAAGCTTTCTTT. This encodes CASSQDRNTEAFF.

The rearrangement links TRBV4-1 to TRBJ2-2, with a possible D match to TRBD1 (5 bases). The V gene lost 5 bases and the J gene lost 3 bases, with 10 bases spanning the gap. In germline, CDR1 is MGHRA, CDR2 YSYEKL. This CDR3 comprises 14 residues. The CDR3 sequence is CASSAREDTGELFF. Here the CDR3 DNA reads TGCGCCAGCAGCGCCAGGGAAGACACCGGGGAGCTGTTTTTT.

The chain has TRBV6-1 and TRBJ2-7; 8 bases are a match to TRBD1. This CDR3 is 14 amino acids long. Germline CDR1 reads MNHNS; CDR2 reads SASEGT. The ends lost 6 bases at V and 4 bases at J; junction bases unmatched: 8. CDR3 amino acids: CASRTGTGVYEQYF. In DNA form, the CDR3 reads TGTGCCAGCAGGACCGGGACAGGAGTTTACGAGCAGTACTTC.

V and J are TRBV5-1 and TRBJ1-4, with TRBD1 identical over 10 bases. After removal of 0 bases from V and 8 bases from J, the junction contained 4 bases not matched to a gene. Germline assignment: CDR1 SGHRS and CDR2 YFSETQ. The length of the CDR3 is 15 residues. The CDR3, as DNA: TGCGCCAGCAGCTTGGCGACAGGGGGCGGGGAAAAACTGTTTTTT. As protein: CASSLATGGGEKLFF.

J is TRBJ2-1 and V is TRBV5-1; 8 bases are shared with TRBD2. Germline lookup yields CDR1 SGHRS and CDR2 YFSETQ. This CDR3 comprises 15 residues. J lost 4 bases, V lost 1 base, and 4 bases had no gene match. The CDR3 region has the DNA TGCGCCAGCAGCTTGCCAGCGGGGGATTACAATGAGCAGTTCTTC. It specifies CASSLPAGDYNEQFF.

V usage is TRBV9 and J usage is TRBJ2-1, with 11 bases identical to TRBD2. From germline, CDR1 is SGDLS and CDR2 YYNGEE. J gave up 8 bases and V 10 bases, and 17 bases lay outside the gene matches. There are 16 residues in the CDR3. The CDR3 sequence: CACQVSGTSGSDEQFF. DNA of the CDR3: TGTGCCTGCCAAGTTTCGGGAACTAGCGGGAGCGATGAGCAGTTCTTC.

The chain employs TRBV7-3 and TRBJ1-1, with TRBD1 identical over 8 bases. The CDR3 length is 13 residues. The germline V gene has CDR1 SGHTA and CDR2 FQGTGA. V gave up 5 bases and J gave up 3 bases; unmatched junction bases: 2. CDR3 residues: CASSRQGYTEAFF. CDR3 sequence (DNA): TGTGCCAGCAGCCGACAGGGGTACACTGAAGCTTTCTTT. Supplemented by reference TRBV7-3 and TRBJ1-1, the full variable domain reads GAGVSQTPSNKVTEKGKYVELRCDPISGHTALYWYRQSLGQGPEFLIYFQGTGAADDSGLPNDRFFAVRPEGSVSTLKIQRTERGDSAVYLCASSRQGYTEAFFGQGTRLTVV.

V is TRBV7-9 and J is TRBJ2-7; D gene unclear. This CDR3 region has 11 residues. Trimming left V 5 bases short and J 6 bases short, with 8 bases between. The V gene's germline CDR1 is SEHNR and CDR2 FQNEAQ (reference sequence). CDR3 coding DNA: TGTGCCAGCAGCCCCCTCTCCGAGCAGTACTTC. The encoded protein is CASSPLSEQYF.

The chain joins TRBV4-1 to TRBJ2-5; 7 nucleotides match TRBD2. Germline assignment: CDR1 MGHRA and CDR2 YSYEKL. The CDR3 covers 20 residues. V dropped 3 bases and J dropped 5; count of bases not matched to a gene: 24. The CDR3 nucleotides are TGCGCCAGCAGCCAGGAACTCTCGGGAGGAAACCCGACCGTCCGGGAGACCCAGTACTTC. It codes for CASSQELSGGNPTVRETQYF.

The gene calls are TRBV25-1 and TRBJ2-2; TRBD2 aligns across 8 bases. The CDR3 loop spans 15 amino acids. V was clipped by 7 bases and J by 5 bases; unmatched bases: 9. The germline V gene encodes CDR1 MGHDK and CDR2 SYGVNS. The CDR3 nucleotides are TGTGCCAGCACTCAATCGGGGGGGAGGACCGGGGAGCTGTTTTTT. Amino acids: CASTQSGGRTGELFF.

The CDR3 spells CASSLAAGGLFTGELFF. CDR3 bases: TGTGCCAGCAGCCTCGCGGCGGGGGGCCTTTTCACCGGGGAGCTGTTTTTT. The chain couples TRBV9 to TRBJ2-2; 8 bases line up with TRBD2. The CDR3 is 17 residues long. V shed 4 bases and J 4 bases; nucleotides not matched to a gene: 12. Per the germline V gene, CDR1 is SGDLS and CDR2 is YYNGEE.

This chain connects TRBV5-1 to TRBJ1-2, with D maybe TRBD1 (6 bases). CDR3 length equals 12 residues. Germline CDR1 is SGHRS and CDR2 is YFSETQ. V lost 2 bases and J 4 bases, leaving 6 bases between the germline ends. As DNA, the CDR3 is TGCGCCAGCAGCTTAGGGGGCTATGGCTACACCTTC. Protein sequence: CASSLGGYGYTF. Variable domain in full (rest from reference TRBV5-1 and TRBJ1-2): KAGVTQTPRYLIKTRGQQVTLSCSPISGHRSVSWYQQTPGQGLQFLFEYFSETQRNKGNFPGRFSGRQFSNSRSEMNVSTLELGDSALYLCASSLGGYGYTFGSGTRLTVV.

The chain's CDR3 is CASHPSGTSYEQYF. As DNA, the CDR3 is TGTGCCAGTCACCCAAGCGGGACTTCCTACGAGCAGTACTTC. The chain has TRBV28 and TRBJ2-7, with 7 bases identical to TRBD2. Germline-derived CDR1 and CDR2 are MDHEN and SYDVKM. The CDR3 length is 14 residues. V trimming: 9 bases; J trimming: 1 base; junction bases outside the gene matches: 9. Full variable domain (remainder filled in from reference TRBV28 and TRBJ2-7): DVKVTQSSRYLVKRTGEKVFLECVQDMDHENMFWYRQDPGLGLRLIYFSYDVKMKEKGDIPEGYSVSREKKERFSLILESASTNQTSMYLCASHPSGTSYEQYFGPGTRLTVT.

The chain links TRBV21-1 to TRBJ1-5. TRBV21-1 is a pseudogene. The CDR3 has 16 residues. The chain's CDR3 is CASSKGGWGGRQPQHF. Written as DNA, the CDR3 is TGTGCCAGCAGCAAAGGGGGATGGGGGGGCCGACAGCCCCAGCATTTT.

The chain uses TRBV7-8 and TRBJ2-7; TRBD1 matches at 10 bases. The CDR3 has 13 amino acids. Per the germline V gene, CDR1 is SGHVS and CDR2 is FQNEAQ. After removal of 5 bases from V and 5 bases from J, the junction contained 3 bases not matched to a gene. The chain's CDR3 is CASSADRGNEQYF. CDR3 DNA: TGTGCCAGCAGCGCGGACAGGGGGAACGAGCAGTACTTC.